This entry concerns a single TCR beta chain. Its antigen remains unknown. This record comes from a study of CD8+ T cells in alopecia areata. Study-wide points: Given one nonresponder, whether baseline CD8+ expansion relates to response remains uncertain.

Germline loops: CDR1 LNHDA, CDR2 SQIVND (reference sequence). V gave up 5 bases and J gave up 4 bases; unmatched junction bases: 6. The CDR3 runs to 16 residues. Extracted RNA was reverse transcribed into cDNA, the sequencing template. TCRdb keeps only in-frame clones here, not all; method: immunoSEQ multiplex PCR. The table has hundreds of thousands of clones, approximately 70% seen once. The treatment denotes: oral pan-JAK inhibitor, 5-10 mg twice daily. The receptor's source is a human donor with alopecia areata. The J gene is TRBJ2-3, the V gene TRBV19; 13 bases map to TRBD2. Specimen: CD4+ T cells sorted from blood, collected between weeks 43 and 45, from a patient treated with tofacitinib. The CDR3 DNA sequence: TGTGCCAGTAGTTCGCCCGGACTAGCGGGAGCAGATACGCAGTATTTT. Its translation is CASSSPGLAGADTQYF.